This T cell receptor beta chain was sequenced during a study of beta chain features in type 1 diabetes. For the study at large: The examined sorted cells totaled fewer than 140 million across samples. Study-wide results and caveats: Whether TCRB rearrangement is influenced by HLA type was left unresolved in this analysis.

On this clone: What it recognizes is unknown.

Cell sorting via CD45RO/CCR7/CD25/CD127/CD95/CD27 was performed to obtain CD4+ naive, central memory, regulatory and stem cell-like memory cells. Expressed TCRB transcripts were sequenced after all isolated RNA was converted to cDNA. The average read count of naive, central memory and regulatory T cell samples was 3 million to 4 million. Clones were read by immunoSEQ multiplex PCR, and TCRdb kept only the in-frame ones, dropping some. The profile shows hundreds of thousands of clones, 17% of them singletons. The V gene end was trimmed by 7 bases and the J gene end by 11 bases; junction bases not matched to a gene: 14. Germline V gene sequence: CDR1 WSHSY, CDR2 SAAADI. The CDR3 length is 16 residues.

The chain has TRBV10-2 and TRBJ2-2; 12 bases fit TRBD2. Source material: naive CD4+ T cells from blood. The sequence was collected from a woman in her late teens or twenties in good health. CDR3 nucleotides: TGCGCCAGCACCCGCTTATCTAGCGGGAGGGCTCTAGAGCTGTTTTTT. It specifies CASTRLSSGRALELFF.